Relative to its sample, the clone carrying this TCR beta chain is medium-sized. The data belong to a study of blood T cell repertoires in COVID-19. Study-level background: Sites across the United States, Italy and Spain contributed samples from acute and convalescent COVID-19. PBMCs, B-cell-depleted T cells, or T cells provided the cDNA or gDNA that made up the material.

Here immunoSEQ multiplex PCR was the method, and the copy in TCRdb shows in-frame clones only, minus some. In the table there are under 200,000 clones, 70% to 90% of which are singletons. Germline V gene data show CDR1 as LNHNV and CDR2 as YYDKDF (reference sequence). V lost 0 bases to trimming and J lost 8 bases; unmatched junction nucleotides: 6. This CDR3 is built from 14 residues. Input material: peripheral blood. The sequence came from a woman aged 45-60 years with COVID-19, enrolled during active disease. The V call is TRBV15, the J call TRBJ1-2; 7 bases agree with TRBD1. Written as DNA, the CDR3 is TGTGCCACCAGCAGAGACCGGACAGGTTACGGCTACACCTTC. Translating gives CATSRDRTGYGYTF.